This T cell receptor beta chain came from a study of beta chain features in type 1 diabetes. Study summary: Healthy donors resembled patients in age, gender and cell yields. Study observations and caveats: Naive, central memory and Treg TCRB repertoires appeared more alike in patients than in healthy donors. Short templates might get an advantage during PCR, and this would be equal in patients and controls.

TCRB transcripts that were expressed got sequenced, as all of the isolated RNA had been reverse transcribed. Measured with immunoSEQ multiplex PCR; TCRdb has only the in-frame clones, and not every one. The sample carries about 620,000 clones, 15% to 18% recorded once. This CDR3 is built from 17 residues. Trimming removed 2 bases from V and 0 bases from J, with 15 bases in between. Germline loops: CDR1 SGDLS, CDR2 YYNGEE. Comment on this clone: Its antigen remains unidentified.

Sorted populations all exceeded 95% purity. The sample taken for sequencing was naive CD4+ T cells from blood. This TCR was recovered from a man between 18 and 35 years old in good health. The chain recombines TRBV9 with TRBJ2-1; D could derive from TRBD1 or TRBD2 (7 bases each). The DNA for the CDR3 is TGTGCCAGCAGCGTCGCCGGGGGGACAGTCTCCTACAATGAGCAGTTCTTC. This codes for CASSVAGGTVSYNEQFF.